The clone carrying this TCR beta chain was seen at least ten times. Its antigen is not known. This sample stems from a study of T cells in Graves' hyperthyroidism and ophthalmopathy. RNA transcripts provided the source from which TCR beta CDR3 regions were amplified. First-round RT-PCR targeting the TCR CDR3 was performed with the HTBI primer set. A single record per CDR3 protein comes from TCRdb applying MiXCR to the multiplex PCR reads. The profile shows 200,000 to 300,000 distinct CDR3 sequences, around 17% of them singletons. V lost 4 bases to trimming and J lost 0 bases, with 9 bases between them. The CDR3 totals 14 residues. Germline lookup yields CDR1 LNHNV and CDR2 YYDKDF (reference sequence). General study points: Clonotypes that were expanded in thyroid above 0.001 mostly appeared in blood too.

At least 3 on the Clinical Activity Score was recorded for ophthalmopathy patients, who also had NOSPECS grade at least 4 and duration under 3 months. Uncontrolled infections, other autoimmune diseases, pregnancy or lactation led to exclusion of patients. Sequenced input: blood. The J gene is TRBJ1-1, the V gene TRBV15; the D gene is possibly TRBD1 (5 bases). The TCR originated in a woman in her late teens or twenties with Graves' ophthalmopathy. The CDR3 coding sequence is TGTGCCACCAGCATAAACAGGTTGAACACTGAAGCTTTCTTT. This translates into CATSINRLNTEAFF.